The present TCR beta chain was sequenced within a study of blood T cell repertoires in COVID-19. Germline CDR1 and CDR2: LGHNT and FRNRAP. Unmatched junction bases numbered 7, after V lost 2 bases and J lost 2 bases. The CDR3 has 16 residues. Measured with immunoSEQ multiplex PCR; TCRdb has only the in-frame clones, and not every one. The sample has around 94,000 clones, roughly 92% seen once. The chain uses TRBV12-5 and TRBJ1-1; TRBD1 agrees at 8 bases. The sample was peripheral blood. The source of this sequence is a woman between 45 and 60 years old with COVID-19, enrolled during active disease. The CDR3 DNA reads as TGTGCTAGTGGTTTGATCACAGGGGGATATAACACTGAAGCTTTCTTT. This encodes CASGLITGGYNTEAFF.